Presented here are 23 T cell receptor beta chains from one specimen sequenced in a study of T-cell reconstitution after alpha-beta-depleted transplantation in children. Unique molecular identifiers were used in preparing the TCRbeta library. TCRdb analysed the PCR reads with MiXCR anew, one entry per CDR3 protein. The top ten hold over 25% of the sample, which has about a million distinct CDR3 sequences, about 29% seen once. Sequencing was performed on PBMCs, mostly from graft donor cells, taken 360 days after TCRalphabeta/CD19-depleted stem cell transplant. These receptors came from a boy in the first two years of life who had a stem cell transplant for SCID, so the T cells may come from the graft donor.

In DNA, the CDR3 is TGTGCCAGCAGTGGACTAGCGGGGGGGCAGCAGCAGACCCAGTACTTC. It is translated as CASSGLAGGQQQTQYF. The chain carries TRBV6-1 and TRBJ2-5; 14 nucleotides align to TRBD2. V lost 4 bases and J lost 6; bases outside the gene matches: 7. Germline V CDR1 and CDR2: MNHNS, SASEGT. The CDR3 is 16 residues long.

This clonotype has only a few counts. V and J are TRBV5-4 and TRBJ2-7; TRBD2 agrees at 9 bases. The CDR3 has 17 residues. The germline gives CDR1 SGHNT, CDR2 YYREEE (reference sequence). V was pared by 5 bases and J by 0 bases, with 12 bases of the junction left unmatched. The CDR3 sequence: CASRPTLSGGLSYEQYF. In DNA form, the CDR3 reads TGTGCCAGCAGACCAACGCTTAGCGGGGGCCTCTCCTACGAGCAGTACTTC.

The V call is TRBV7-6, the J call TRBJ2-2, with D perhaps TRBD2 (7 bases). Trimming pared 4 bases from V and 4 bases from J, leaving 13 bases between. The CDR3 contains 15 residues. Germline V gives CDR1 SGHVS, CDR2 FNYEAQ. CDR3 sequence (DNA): TGTGCCAGCAGCTCTCGGGGGGCGAGCACCGGGGAGCTGTTTTTT. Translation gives CASSSRGASTGELFF.

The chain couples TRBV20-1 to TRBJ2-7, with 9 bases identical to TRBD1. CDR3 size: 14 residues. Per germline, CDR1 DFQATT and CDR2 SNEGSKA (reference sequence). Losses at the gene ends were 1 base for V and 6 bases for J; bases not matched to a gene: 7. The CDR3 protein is CSARVLNRGREQYF. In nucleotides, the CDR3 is TGCAGTGCTAGAGTACTGAACAGGGGGCGCGAGCAGTACTTC.

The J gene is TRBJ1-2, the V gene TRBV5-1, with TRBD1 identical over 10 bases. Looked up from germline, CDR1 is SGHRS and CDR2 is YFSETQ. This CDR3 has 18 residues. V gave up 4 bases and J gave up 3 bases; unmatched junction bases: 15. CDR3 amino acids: CASSRTGTGAHYYYGYTF. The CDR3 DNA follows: TGCGCCAGCAGCCGAACCGGGACAGGGGCTCACTACTACTATGGCTACACCTTC.

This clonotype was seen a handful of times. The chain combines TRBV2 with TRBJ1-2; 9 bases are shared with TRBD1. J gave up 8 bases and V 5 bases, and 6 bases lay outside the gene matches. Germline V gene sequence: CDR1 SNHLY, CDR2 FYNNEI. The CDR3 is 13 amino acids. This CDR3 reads CASSLGQGLGYTF. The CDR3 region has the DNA TGTGCCAGCAGTCTTGGACAGGGGCTGGGCTACACCTTC. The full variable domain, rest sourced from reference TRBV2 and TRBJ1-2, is EPEVTQTPSHQVTQMGQEVILRCVPISNHLYFYWYRQILGQKVEFLVSFYNNEISEKSEIFDDQFSVERPDGSNFTLKIRSTKLEDSAMYFCASSLGQGLGYTFGSGTRLTVV.

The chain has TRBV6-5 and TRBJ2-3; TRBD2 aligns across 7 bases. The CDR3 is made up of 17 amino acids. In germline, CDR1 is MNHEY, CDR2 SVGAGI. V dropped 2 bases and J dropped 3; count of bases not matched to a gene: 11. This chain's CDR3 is CASSYRGEGPGTDTQYF. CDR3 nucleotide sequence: TGTGCCAGCAGTTACCGCGGGGAGGGCCCGGGGACAGATACGCAGTATTTT.

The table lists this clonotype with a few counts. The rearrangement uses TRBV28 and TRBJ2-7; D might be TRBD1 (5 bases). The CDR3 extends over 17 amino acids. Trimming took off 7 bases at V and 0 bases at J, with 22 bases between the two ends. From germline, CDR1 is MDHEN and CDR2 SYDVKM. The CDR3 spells CASTRVVTALSSYEQYF. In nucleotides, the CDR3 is TGTGCCAGCACCCGAGTAGTGACAGCCTTAAGCTCCTACGAGCAGTACTTC.

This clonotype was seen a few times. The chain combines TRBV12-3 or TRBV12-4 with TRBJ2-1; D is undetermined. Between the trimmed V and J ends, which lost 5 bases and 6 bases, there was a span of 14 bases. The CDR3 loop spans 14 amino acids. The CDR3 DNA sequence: TGTGCCAGCAGTCCCCGGCAAACTTCCAATGAGCAGTTCTTC. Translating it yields CASSPRQTSNEQFF.

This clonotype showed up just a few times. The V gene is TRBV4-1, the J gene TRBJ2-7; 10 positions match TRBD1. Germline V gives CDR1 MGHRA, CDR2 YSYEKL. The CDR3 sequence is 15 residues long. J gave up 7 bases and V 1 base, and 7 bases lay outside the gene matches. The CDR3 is CASSQVGTGDGEQYF. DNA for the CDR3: TGCGCCAGCAGCCAAGTAGGGACAGGGGACGGTGAGCAGTACTTC.

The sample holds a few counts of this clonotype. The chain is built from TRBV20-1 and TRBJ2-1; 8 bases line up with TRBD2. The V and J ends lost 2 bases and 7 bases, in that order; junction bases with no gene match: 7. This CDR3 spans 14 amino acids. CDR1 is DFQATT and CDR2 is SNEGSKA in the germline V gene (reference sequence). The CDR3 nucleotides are TGCAGTGCTAGACGGGGACTAGTATTAAATGAGCAGTTCTTC. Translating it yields CSARRGLVLNEQFF.

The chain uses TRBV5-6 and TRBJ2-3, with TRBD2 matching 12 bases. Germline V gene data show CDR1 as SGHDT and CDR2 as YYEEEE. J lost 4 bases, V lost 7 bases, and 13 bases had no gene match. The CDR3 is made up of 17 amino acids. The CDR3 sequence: CASLKASGGAIPDTQYF. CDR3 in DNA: TGTGCCAGCCTGAAGGCTAGCGGGGGGGCCATCCCAGATACGCAGTATTTT.

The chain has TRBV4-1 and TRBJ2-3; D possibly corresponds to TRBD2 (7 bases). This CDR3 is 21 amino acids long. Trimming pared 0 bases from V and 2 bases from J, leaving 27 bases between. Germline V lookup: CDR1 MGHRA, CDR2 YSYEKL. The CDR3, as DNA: TGCGCCAGCAGCCAAGATGGGCCGGCGGGGGCGCACCCCGGGGCCACAGATACGCAGTATTTT. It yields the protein CASSQDGPAGAHPGATDTQYF.

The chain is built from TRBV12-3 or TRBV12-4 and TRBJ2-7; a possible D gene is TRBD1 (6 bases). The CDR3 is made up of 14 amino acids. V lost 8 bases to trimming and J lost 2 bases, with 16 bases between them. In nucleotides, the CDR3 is TGTGCCAGCGACTCTGACAGGAATCCCTACGAGCAGTACTTC. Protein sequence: CASDSDRNPYEQYF.

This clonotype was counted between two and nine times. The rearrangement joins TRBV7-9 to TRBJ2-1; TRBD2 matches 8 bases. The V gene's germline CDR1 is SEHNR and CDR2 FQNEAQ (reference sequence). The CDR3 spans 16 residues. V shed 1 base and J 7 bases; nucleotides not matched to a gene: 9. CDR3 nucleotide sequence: TGTGCCAGCAGCTTAGAGCGTGACGGGGGGGGTAATGAGCAGTTCTTC. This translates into CASSLERDGGGNEQFF.

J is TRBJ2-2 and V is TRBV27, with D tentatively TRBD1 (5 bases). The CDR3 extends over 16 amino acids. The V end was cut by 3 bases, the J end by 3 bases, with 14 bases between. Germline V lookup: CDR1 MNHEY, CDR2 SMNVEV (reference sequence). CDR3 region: CASSFEAGLDTGELFF. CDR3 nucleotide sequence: TGTGCCAGCAGTTTCGAGGCAGGGTTGGACACCGGGGAGCTGTTTTTT.

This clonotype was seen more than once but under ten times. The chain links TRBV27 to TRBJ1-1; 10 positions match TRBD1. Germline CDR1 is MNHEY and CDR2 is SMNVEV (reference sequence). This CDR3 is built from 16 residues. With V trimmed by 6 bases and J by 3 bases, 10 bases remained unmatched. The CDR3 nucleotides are TGTGCCAGCAGCTTAGACAGGGGGCAAAGGGACACTGAAGCTTTCTTT. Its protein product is CASSLDRGQRDTEAFF.

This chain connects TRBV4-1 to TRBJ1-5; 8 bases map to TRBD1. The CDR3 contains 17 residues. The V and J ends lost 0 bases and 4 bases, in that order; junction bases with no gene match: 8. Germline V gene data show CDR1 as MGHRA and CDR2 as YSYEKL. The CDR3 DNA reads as TGCGCCAGCAGCCAAGACCAAACAGGGGGGAGGAATCAGCCCCAGCATTTT. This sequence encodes CASSQDQTGGRNQPQHF.

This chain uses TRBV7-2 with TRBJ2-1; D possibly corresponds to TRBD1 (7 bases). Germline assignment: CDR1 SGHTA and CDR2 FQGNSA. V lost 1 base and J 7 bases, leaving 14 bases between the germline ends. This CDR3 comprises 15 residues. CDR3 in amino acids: CASSLVRRGVNEQFF. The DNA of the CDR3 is TGTGCCAGCAGCTTAGTACGCAGGGGGGTAAATGAGCAGTTCTTC.

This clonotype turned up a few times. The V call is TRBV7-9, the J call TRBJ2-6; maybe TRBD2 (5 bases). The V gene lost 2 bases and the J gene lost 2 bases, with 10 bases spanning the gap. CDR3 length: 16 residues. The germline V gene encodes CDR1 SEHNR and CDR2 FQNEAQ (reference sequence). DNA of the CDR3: TGTGCCAGCAGCTTAATGAGAGGGACTGGGGCCAACGTCCTGACTTTC. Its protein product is CASSLMRGTGANVLTF.

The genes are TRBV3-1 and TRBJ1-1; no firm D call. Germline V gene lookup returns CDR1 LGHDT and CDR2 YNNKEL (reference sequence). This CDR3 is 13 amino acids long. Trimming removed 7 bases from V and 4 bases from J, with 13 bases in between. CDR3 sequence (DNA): TGTGCCAGCACCCCCGGCGGGAGCACTGAAGCTTTCTTT. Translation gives CASTPGGSTEAFF. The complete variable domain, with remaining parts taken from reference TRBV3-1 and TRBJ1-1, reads DTAVSQTPKYLVTQMGNDKSIKCEQNLGHDTMYWYKQDSKKFLKIMFSYNNKELIINETVPNRFSPKSPDKAHLNLHINSLELGDSAVYFCASTPGGSTEAFFGQGTRLTVV.

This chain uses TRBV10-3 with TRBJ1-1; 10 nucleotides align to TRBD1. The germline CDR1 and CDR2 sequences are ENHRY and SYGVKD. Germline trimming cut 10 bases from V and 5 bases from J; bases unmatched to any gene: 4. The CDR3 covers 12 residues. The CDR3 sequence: CAKGQGGTEAFF. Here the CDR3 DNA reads TGTGCCAAAGGACAGGGGGGAACTGAAGCTTTCTTT.

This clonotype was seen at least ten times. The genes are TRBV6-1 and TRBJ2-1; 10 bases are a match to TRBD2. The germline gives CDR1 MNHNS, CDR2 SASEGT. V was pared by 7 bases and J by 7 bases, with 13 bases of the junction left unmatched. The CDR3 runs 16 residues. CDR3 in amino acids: CASTPRLAGLRNEQFF. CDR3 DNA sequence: TGTGCCAGCACCCCAAGACTAGCGGGTCTGAGGAATGAGCAGTTCTTC.